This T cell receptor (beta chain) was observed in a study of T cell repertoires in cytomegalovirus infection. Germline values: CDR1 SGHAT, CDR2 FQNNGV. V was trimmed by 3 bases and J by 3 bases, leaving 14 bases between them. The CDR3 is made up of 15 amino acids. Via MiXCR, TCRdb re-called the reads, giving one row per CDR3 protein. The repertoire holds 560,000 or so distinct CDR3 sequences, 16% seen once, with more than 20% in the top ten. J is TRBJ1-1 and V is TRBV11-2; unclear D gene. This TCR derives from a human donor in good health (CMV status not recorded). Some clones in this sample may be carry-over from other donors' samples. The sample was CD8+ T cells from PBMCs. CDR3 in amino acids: CASSFSGEGDTEAFF. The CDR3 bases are TGTGCCAGCAGCTTTTCCGGGGAAGGAGACACTGAAGCTTTCTTT.